The entry that follows covers one T cell receptor (beta chain) sequence. Its matching antigen is unknown. These data belong to a study of graft-versus-host responses after intestinal transplantation. Overall study: Recipients were given multivisceral, liver-intestinal, or isolated intestinal transplants. Recipients across the board were started on anti-thymocyte globulin induction, then kept on tacrolimus and steroids for around three years. General study results and limits: Early post-transplant HvG declines tracked with peak circulating GvH clone levels.

Generated by immunoSEQ multiplex PCR, the TCRdb table keeps only in-frame clones and is missing some. The profile shows 85,000 to 95,000 clones, about 92% of them singletons. CDR1 SGDLS and CDR2 YYNGEE come from the germline V gene. V shed 3 bases and J 4 bases; nucleotides not matched to a gene: 5. The CDR3 runs 15 residues. Material: unstimulated CD8+ T cells sorted from spleen or lymph node cells, obtained before intestinal transplant. J is TRBJ1-3 and V is TRBV9; 9 nucleotides match TRBD1. The sequence was obtained from a human donor who received an intestinal transplant. This CDR3 is CASSGGQGPGNTIYF. The CDR3 DNA reads as TGTGCCAGCAGCGGGGGACAGGGCCCCGGAAACACCATATATTTT.